One and the same sample provided the 10 T cell receptor beta chains below, sequenced in a study of T-cell memory formation after mild COVID-19 (dated by TCRdb to about 2021). The library was built by means of 5' RACE. The run used an Illumina NovaSeq 6000. TCRdb trimmed the raw reads at Q25, called clones with MiXCR and kept productive beta chains. Identical CDR3 protein sequences are pooled into one entry, listed with their most common genes and DNA. Here the sample has around 370,000 distinct CDR3 sequences; roughly 21% occur a single time. The ten largest clones take up approximately 12% of the sample. The sample taken for sequencing was PBMCs or a T cell subset sorted from them (not recorded which). These receptors were taken from an adult woman who had mild COVID-19 (a few samples of this study predate the infection). The sample titles of this study are shuffled in the database, so cell type and time point are left out; the donor was told from shared clones.

J is TRBJ2-1 and V is TRBV4-2, with D possibly called TRBD1 or TRBD2 (5 bases each). This CDR3 is built from 14 residues. V dropped 4 bases and J dropped 8 bases, with 15 bases sitting between them. The germline CDR1 and CDR2 sequences are LGHNA and YNFKEQ. The CDR3 nucleotides are TGTGCCAGCAGCCTCGGGACCCATAGGGATGAGCAGTTCTTC. It translates to CASSLGTHRDEQFF.

The chain carries TRBV11-2 and TRBJ2-1; TRBD1 matches 9 bases. This CDR3 comprises 16 residues. Germline loops: CDR1 SGHAT, CDR2 FQNNGV. Losses at the gene ends were 7 bases for V and 7 bases for J; bases not matched to a gene: 14. The CDR3 nucleotides are TGTGCCAGCACCCTAGCGGCCGGGACAGGGCATAATGAGCAGTTCTTC. This gives the protein CASTLAAGTGHNEQFF.

The V gene is TRBV6-5, the J gene TRBJ2-7; the match to TRBD1 covers 10 bases. This CDR3 spans 16 amino acids. V shed 6 bases, J shed 3 bases, and the junction held 11 bases outside the gene matches. The germline gives CDR1 MNHEY, CDR2 SVGAGI. The CDR3 here is CASSLDPGTGDYEQYF. CDR3 in DNA: TGTGCCAGCAGCTTAGATCCCGGGACAGGGGACTACGAGCAGTACTTC.

The chain recombines TRBV5-1 with TRBJ1-2; D not certain. Germline values: CDR1 SGHRS, CDR2 YFSETQ. The length of the CDR3 is 15 residues. The V end lost 5 bases, the J end lost 2 bases, and 16 bases lay between the germline ends. CDR3 residues: CASRLYREMNYGYTF. The CDR3 nucleotides are TGCGCCAGCAGATTGTATAGGGAAATGAACTATGGCTACACCTTC.

This sequence joins TRBV2 and TRBJ2-1, with TRBD2 as a possible D gene (5 bases). The CDR3 has 14 amino acids. Trimming stripped 5 bases from V and 6 bases from J, with 14 bases between. The V gene's germline CDR1 is SNHLY and CDR2 FYNNEI. DNA for the CDR3: TGTGCCAGCAGTAAAACCGGACTTGGCAATGAGCAGTTCTTC. Protein product: CASSKTGLGNEQFF.

The chain carries TRBV20-1 and TRBJ1-1; 9 bases match TRBD1. The CDR3 extends over 14 amino acids. Germline trimming cut 1 base from V and 4 bases from J; bases unmatched to any gene: 4. Germline values: CDR1 DFQATT, CDR2 SNEGSKA (reference sequence). The CDR3 DNA sequence: TGCAGTGCTAGAGCGGGACAGGGTGGCACTGAAGCTTTCTTT. This encodes CSARAGQGGTEAFF.

The chain employs TRBV7-8 and TRBJ1-4; 7 nucleotides line up with TRBD1. V lost 1 base and J lost 7; bases outside the gene matches: 0. The CDR3 loop spans 13 amino acids. Germline V lookup: CDR1 SGHVS, CDR2 FQNEAQ. This CDR3 is CASSLDRGEKLFF. The CDR3 DNA reads as TGTGCCAGCAGCTTAGACAGGGGTGAAAAACTGTTTTTT.

The chain combines TRBV12-3 or TRBV12-4 with TRBJ1-2; tentative D call: TRBD1 (6 bases). Trimming removed 4 bases from V and 2 bases from J, with 8 bases in between. This CDR3 is 13 amino acids long. CDR3 sequence (DNA): TGTGCCAGCAGTTACGGACAGAACTATGGCTACACCTTC. Amino acids: CASSYGQNYGYTF.

This chain links TRBV6-4 with TRBJ2-3, with D maybe TRBD1 (5 bases). The CDR3 consists of 16 residues. Trimming took off 0 bases at V and 1 base at J, with 11 bases between the two ends. CDR1 and CDR2 from the germline V gene are MRHNA and SNTAGT. In DNA form, the CDR3 reads TGTGCCAGCAGTGACTCGGGTGGGGCCGGCACAGATACGCAGTATTTT. Translation gives CASSDSGGAGTDTQYF.

This clonotype was observed a few times. The rearrangement uses TRBV5-1 and TRBJ2-2; D possibly corresponds to TRBD2 (6 bases). Germline-derived CDR1 and CDR2 are SGHRS and YFSETQ. V dropped 0 bases and J dropped 3 bases, with 12 bases sitting between them. This CDR3 comprises 16 residues. The CDR3 sequence: CASSLELARYTGELFF. In DNA, the CDR3 is TGCGCCAGCAGCTTGGAGCTAGCGAGATACACCGGGGAGCTGTTTTTT.